The next 27 T cell receptor beta chains were all read from a single sample in a study of T cells after yellow fever vaccination. One entry per CDR3 protein results from TCRdb running MiXCR on the 5' RACE reads. In the table there are over 250,000 distinct CDR3 sequences, 4.1% of which are singletons. The sequencing here drew on PBMCs, taken 5 days after the yellow fever booster vaccination. Every receptor here comes from a man younger than 35 who received the YFV17D yellow fever vaccine.

This clonotype was detected only a few times. The chain links TRBV6-2 or TRBV6-3 to TRBJ1-1; no firm D call. V was shortened by 11 bases and J by 0 bases, with 13 bases between the two germline ends. The CDR3 is 13 amino acids. In germline, CDR1 is MNHEY, CDR2 SVGEGT. CDR3 sequence: CAGSRQLNTEAFF. CDR3 bases: TGTGCCGGCTCCCGGCAGCTGAACACTGAAGCTTTCTTT.

This clonotype showed up just a few times. This chain joins TRBV7-8 and TRBJ2-7; D remains ambiguous. In germline, CDR1 is SGHVS, CDR2 FQNEAQ. V was clipped by 1 base and J by 1 base, with 11 bases between them. CDR3 size: 15 residues. The CDR3 reads CASSLEIAPSYEQYF. The DNA for the CDR3 is TGTGCCAGCAGCTTAGAGATCGCCCCTTCCTACGAGCAGTACTTC.

The chain uses TRBV20-1 and TRBJ2-7, with 8 positions matching TRBD2. V was pared by 2 bases and J by 2 bases, with 2 bases of the junction left unmatched. CDR1 DFQATT and CDR2 SNEGSKA come from the germline V gene (reference sequence). The CDR3 totals 13 residues. The CDR3 nucleotides are TGCAGTGCTAGACAGCGGGAGACCTACGAGCAGTACTTC. Amino acids: CSARQRETYEQYF.

The chain is built from TRBV10-3 and TRBJ1-5; 7 positions agree with TRBD1. CDR3 size: 13 residues. Germline V gene lookup returns CDR1 ENHRY and CDR2 SYGVKD. The J segment lost 5 bases and the V segment lost 10 bases, leaving 8 bases of the junction unmatched. As DNA, the CDR3 is TGTGCCACCCGAGACAGGGAAGATCAGCCCCAGCATTTT. Its translation is CATRDREDQPQHF.

In this sample, this clonotype turned up many times. This chain uses TRBV4-1 with TRBJ2-5, with D perhaps matching TRBD2 (6 bases). CDR1 is MGHRA, CDR2 YSYEKL, per germline. The CDR3 sequence is 15 residues long. V was shortened by 3 bases and J by 7 bases, with 18 bases between the two germline ends. The CDR3 DNA reads TGCGCCAGCAGCCAGGCCGGGGGTTACCGGGGGACCCAGTACTTC. Amino acids: CASSQAGGYRGTQYF.

This clonotype occurred many times. V is TRBV5-5 and J is TRBJ2-5, with a possible D match to TRBD1 (5 bases). The CDR3 has 14 amino acids. The germline V gene encodes CDR1 SGHKS and CDR2 YYEKEE (reference sequence). V gave up 1 base and J gave up 5 bases, with 12 bases separating them. The CDR3 nucleotides read TGTGCCAGCAGCTTGTGGCAGGGCGGCGAGACCCAGTACTTC. Residues: CASSLWQGGETQYF. Full variable domain (rest looked up from reference TRBV5-5 and TRBJ2-5): DAGVTQSPTHLIKTRGQQVTLRCSPISGHKSVSWYQQVLGQGPQFIFQYYEKEERGRGNFPDRFSARQFPNYSSELNVNALLLGDSALYLCASSLWQGGETQYFGPGTRLLVL.

J is TRBJ2-7 and V is TRBV28, with TRBD2 matching over 8 bases. The CDR3 loop spans 14 amino acids. Germline V gene sequence: CDR1 MDHEN, CDR2 SYDVKM. The V and J ends lost 5 bases and 4 bases, in that order; junction bases with no gene match: 7. This chain's CDR3 is CASSPGGATYEQYV. For the CDR3, the DNA is TGTGCCAGCAGTCCGGGGGGGGCTACTTACGAGCAGTACGTC.

V and J are TRBV12-3 or TRBV12-4 and TRBJ2-3; D ambiguous. This CDR3 region has 15 residues. Trimming stripped 5 bases from V and 1 base from J, with 13 bases between. The CDR3 coding sequence is TGTGCCAGCAGTCCCCAAGCGAGAGGCACAGATACGCAGTATTTT. It yields the protein CASSPQARGTDTQYF.

This clonotype was detected ten times or more. This chain joins TRBV18 and TRBJ2-3; possibly TRBD1 or TRBD2 for D (6 bases each). There are 22 residues in the CDR3. Trimming shortened V by 3 bases and J by 3 bases, and 34 bases separated the two germline ends. Per germline, CDR1 KGHSH and CDR2 LQKENI. This chain's CDR3 is CASSPYIQPWGAHEEETDTQYF. As DNA, the CDR3 is TGTGCCAGCTCACCGTATATTCAACCCTGGGGGGCGCATGAAGAAGAAACAGATACGCAGTATTTT.

This chain links TRBV11-2 with TRBJ1-1; D is undetermined. Germline loops: CDR1 SGHAT, CDR2 FQNNGV. The CDR3 consists of 13 residues. Trimming stripped 4 bases from V and 3 bases from J, with 9 bases between. The CDR3 nucleotides read TGTGCCAGCAGCTCCTACAGTTACACTGAAGCTTTCTTT. Translation: CASSSYSYTEAFF.

This clonotype was recorded a few times. The chain combines TRBV11-2 with TRBJ2-1, with TRBD2 matching over 9 bases. J was trimmed by 4 bases and V by 5 bases; bases with no gene match: 6. The CDR3 totals 15 residues. The germline CDR1 and CDR2 sequences are SGHAT and FQNNGV. In nucleotides, the CDR3 is TGTGCCAGCAGCGTTACAGCGGGGGGATACAATGAGCAGTTCTTC. It is translated as CASSVTAGGYNEQFF.

Ten or more counts support this clonotype. The DNA for the CDR3 is TGTGCCAGCAGCTGGGGACAGGGGGACCAAGAGACCCAGTACTTC. It encodes CASSWGQGDQETQYF. This chain links TRBV13 with TRBJ2-5; 11 positions match TRBD1. This CDR3 has 15 residues. Trimming took 4 bases from V and 0 from J; bases not matched to a gene: 1. Germline loops: CDR1 PRHDT, CDR2 FYEKMQ (reference sequence).

Ten or more counts support this clonotype. Here the CDR3 DNA reads TGTGCCTTCCACCGGGACAGCACGTTCGATGAGCAGTTCTTC. This gives the protein CAFHRDSTFDEQFF. This chain links TRBV7-9 with TRBJ2-1, with 7 bases that match TRBD1. The CDR3 spans 14 residues. Germline values: CDR1 SEHNR, CDR2 FQNEAQ (reference sequence). Losses at the gene ends were 11 bases for V and 8 bases for J; bases not matched to a gene: 15.

The chain uses TRBV7-2 and TRBJ2-3; D remains ambiguous. CDR1 is SGHTA, CDR2 FQGNSA, per germline. The CDR3 consists of 14 residues. Between the trimmed V and J ends, which lost 0 bases and 7 bases, there was a span of 11 bases. CDR3 protein: CASSLALTANTQYF. The CDR3 coding sequence is TGTGCCAGCAGCTTAGCCCTCACCGCCAATACGCAGTATTTT.

This clonotype was recorded many times. The rearrangement links TRBV18 to TRBJ1-2, with D unclear. V dropped 6 bases and J dropped 10 bases, with 18 bases sitting between them. Looked up from germline, CDR1 is KGHSH and CDR2 is LQKENI. The length of the CDR3 is 13 residues. Here the CDR3 reads CASSAPEQDAYTF. In DNA, the CDR3 is TGTGCCAGCTCCGCCCCAGAGCAGGACGCCTACACCTTC. Full variable domain (remainder filled in from reference TRBV18 and TRBJ1-2): NAGVMQNPRHLVRRRGQEARLRCSPMKGHSHVYWYRQLPEEGLKFMVYLQKENIIDESGMPKERFSAEFPKEGPSILRIQQVVRGDSAAYFCASSAPEQDAYTFGSGTRLTVV.

The table lists this clonotype with many counts. V usage is TRBV14 and J usage is TRBJ2-1, with D possibly TRBD1 on 8 matching bases. Germline V gene sequence: CDR1 SGHDN, CDR2 FVKESK. V was trimmed by 0 bases and J by 8 bases, leaving 11 bases between them. The CDR3 has 14 amino acids. The CDR3: CASSQETGGDEQFF. The CDR3 nucleotides read TGTGCCAGCAGCCAAGAAACAGGGGGGGATGAGCAGTTCTTC.

Many counts were recorded for this clonotype. The chain has TRBV2 and TRBJ1-5; D uncertain. The CDR3 length is 15 residues. V was clipped by 5 bases and J by 0 bases, with 11 bases between them. CDR1 SNHLY and CDR2 FYNNEI come from the germline V gene. The CDR3 here is CASSKSTVSNQPQHF. The DNA of the CDR3 is TGTGCCAGCAGTAAGAGTACGGTTAGCAATCAGCCCCAGCATTTT.

This clonotype was recorded a few times. The genes are TRBV27 and TRBJ2-7; the match to TRBD1 covers 10 bases. V was clipped by 6 bases and J by 0 bases; unmatched bases: 2. The CDR3 is made up of 14 amino acids. Germline CDR1 is MNHEY and CDR2 is SMNVEV (reference sequence). The CDR3 loop reads CASRWTGGSYEQYF. In DNA form, the CDR3 reads TGTGCCAGCAGGTGGACAGGGGGCTCCTACGAGCAGTACTTC.

This clonotype came up many times. CDR3 nucleotides: TGTGCCAGCTCACCTCCGGGACAGGGACGTTCCGAGCAGTACTTC. Amino acids: CASSPPGQGRSEQYF. This rearrangement joins TRBV18 to TRBJ2-7; 9 nucleotides match TRBD1. CDR1 KGHSH and CDR2 LQKENI come from the germline V gene. The CDR3 contains 15 residues. V shed 3 bases and J 6 bases; nucleotides not matched to a gene: 9.

In this sample, this clonotype turned up many times. V gene TRBV6-4 combines with J gene TRBJ2-1; D is perhaps TRBD2 (5 bases). CDR1 and CDR2 from the germline V gene are MRHNA and SNTAGT. CDR3 length equals 14 residues. The V gene lost 3 bases and the J gene lost 4 bases, with 10 bases spanning the gap. CDR3 in amino acids: CASSEGSLYNEQFF. CDR3 in DNA: TGTGCCAGCAGTGAAGGGAGTTTATACAATGAGCAGTTCTTC.

This clonotype has more than one count but fewer than ten. The genes are TRBV2 and TRBJ2-5, with 9 bases that match TRBD1. Trimming cost V 6 bases and J 5 bases; bases outside gene matches: 4. CDR1 and CDR2 (germline): SNHLY, FYNNEI. The CDR3 is 13 amino acids. CDR3 sequence reads: CASSTGGWETQYF. CDR3 DNA: TGTGCCAGCAGCACAGGGGGCTGGGAGACCCAGTACTTC.

In this sample, this clonotype turned up a few times. The J gene is TRBJ2-1, the V gene TRBV19; 7 bases match TRBD2. Germline CDR1 and CDR2: LNHDA and SQIVND (reference sequence). The ends lost 4 bases at V and 10 bases at J; junction bases unmatched: 19. The CDR3 runs to 17 residues. The CDR3 DNA follows: TGTGCCAGTAGTAGGCTCTCTAGCGGACTGTCGGCCGACGAGCAGTTCTTC. It translates to CASSRLSSGLSADEQFF.

There are many counts of this clonotype. The gene calls are TRBV4-3 and TRBJ2-3; possibly TRBD2 for D (7 bases). Trimming removed 1 base at V and 2 bases at J, with 16 bases between. This CDR3 has 17 residues. Germline CDR1 is LGHNA and CDR2 is YSLEER. The CDR3: CASSQGSAGAYTDTQYF. Written as DNA, the CDR3 is TGCGCCAGCAGCCAAGGTTCTGCGGGGGCTTACACAGATACGCAGTATTTT.

The V call is TRBV10-2, the J call TRBJ1-6; D is perhaps TRBD1 (5 bases). The V end was cut by 4 bases, the J end by 7 bases, with 14 bases between. This CDR3 comprises 15 residues. The V gene's germline CDR1 is WSHSY and CDR2 SAAADI. CDR3 DNA: TGCGCCAGCAGTGGGAGGGCGCAGGGCAATTCACCCCTCCACTTT. It encodes CASSGRAQGNSPLHF.

V and J are TRBV3-1 and TRBJ2-3; 9 bases are a match to TRBD2. The CDR3 length is 16 residues. The junction had 10 bases not matched to a gene; V was cut back by 3 bases and J by 6 bases. Per the germline V gene, CDR1 is LGHDT and CDR2 is YNNKEL (reference sequence). The CDR3 protein is CASSHLAGSGSDTQYF. DNA for the CDR3: TGTGCCAGCAGCCATCTAGCGGGGTCAGGTTCGGATACGCAGTATTTT.

The CDR3 sequence is CASTGGATNEKLFF. The CDR3 nucleotides read TGTGCCAGCACCGGGGGCGCAACTAATGAAAAACTGTTTTTT. The gene calls are TRBV12-3 or TRBV12-4 and TRBJ1-4; possible D gene TRBD1, 6 bases. The CDR3 length is 14 residues. V lost 7 bases to trimming and J lost 0 bases, with 9 bases between them.

The chain has TRBV2 and TRBJ1-2; D unresolved. V shed 4 bases and J shed 4 bases, with 10 bases lying between them. The CDR3 extends over 13 amino acids. Germline V CDR1 and CDR2: SNHLY, FYNNEI. This chain's CDR3 is CASSGWVLYGYTF. Here the CDR3 DNA reads TGTGCCAGCAGTGGTTGGGTCCTCTATGGCTACACCTTC.